This T cell receptor (beta chain) was sequenced in a study of blood T cells in healthy people across ages. The draw of peripheral blood yielded ten milliliters from each donor. The study isolated at least 6 million PBMCs from each sample. There are 16 residues in the CDR3. The germline V gene encodes CDR1 DFQATT and CDR2 SNEGSKA (reference sequence). V was trimmed by 0 bases and J by 7 bases, leaving 19 bases between them. A second PCR of 7 to 11 cycles used a sample-barcoded 5' primer and a J-beta primer mix. TCRdb reanalysed the 5' RACE reads using MiXCR and keeps one entry per CDR3 protein. The sample holds around 800,000 distinct CDR3 sequences, roughly 53% seen once.

The chain links TRBV20-1 to TRBJ2-1; the D gene is possibly TRBD2 (6 bases). This TCR came from an elderly man in good health. The sample consisted of blood. CDR3 DNA: TGCAGTGCTAGAGATCTCGCGGAGGGAAGGAAGAATGAGCAGTTCTTC. It codes for CSARDLAEGRKNEQFF.